Sequencing of this T cell receptor beta chain was carried out in a study of cytomegalovirus exposure and HLA in healthy donors. Researchers ran the PCR with 60 Vbeta and 13 Jbeta primers. The data were produced by immunoSEQ multiplex PCR, yet TCRdb's version contains in-frame clones alone and is incomplete. Here the sample spans some 150,000 clones, around 10% being singletons. V lost 0 bases to trimming and J lost 6 bases, with 11 bases between them. CDR1 and CDR2 from the germline V gene are SGHTA and FQGTGA. The CDR3 spans 14 residues. This clone occurred a few times. This chain uses TRBV7-3 with TRBJ1-1; TRBD1 might be the D (5 bases). The sequenced material came from PBMCs. This clonotype originated in a male donor in good health and CMV-seronegative. CDR3 sequence reads: CASSLTGAQAEAFF. The CDR3, as DNA: TGTGCCAGCAGCTTAACTGGGGCGCAGGCTGAAGCTTTCTTT.